Listed below are T cell receptor beta chains from one sample, sequenced in a study of OX40 agonist ivuxolimab in advanced cancers. Sequencing was performed with immunoSEQ multiplex PCR; in TCRdb, only in-frame clones are kept and a portion is missing. The sample gives about 79,000 clones, 91% of which show up once; approximately 6.9% is in the top ten. The sample in question was CD4+ or CD8+ T cells sorted from blood, obtained in a trial of the OX40 agonist ivuxolimab. The receptors were sampled from an adult with an advanced solid tumor such as melanoma, head and neck, liver or kidney cancer. Each CDR3 is given without its conserved first and last residue.

V,CDR3
TRBV5-1,ASRGQGASQETQY
TRBV19,ASSIGGARAEAF
TRBV9,ASSVAGGGYEQY
TRBV19,ASSLFTNEQF
TRBV2,ASSFQLGETQY
TRBV27,ASSLKRDTEAF
TRBV7-9,ASSQPISSYGYT
TRBV7-8,ASSFILRQGNTEAF
TRBV7-6,ASSVVGGGGLEQY
TRBV28,ASSWDSNYGYT
TRBV7-3,ASSLGEGTEAF
TRBV12-5,ASGPPSTRQVNQPQH
TRBV5-1,ASSLGGPSGSYEQF
TRBV4-1,ASSQDGWGKSGIEYEQY
TRBV4-1,ASSQAALAGVQY
TRBV2,ASAGPRVPHEQY
TRBV7-6,ASSLATSGVWGEQF
TRBV14,ASSQRTSGRTDTQY
TRBV6-1,ASSAGNQPQH
TRBV10-2,ASRPIRGNEQF
TRBV30,AWKRTGGNTEAF
TRBV30,AWSVLSGRGEQF
TRBV18,ASSPRGTDEKLF
TRBV7-2,ASSLVTWHSYNEQF
TRBV7-7,ASSLVRGPYGYT
TRBV28,ASTEGSFSYEQY
TRBV29-1,ISTENTEAF
TRBV6-1,ASRASGVNNEQF
TRBV28,ASSLRQGAWYGYT
TRBV5-1,ASSLDPGRAYEQY
TRBV5-1,ASSWKRDATDTQY
TRBV14,ASSPGEREAYEQY
TRBV11-3,ASSGTDRNTGELF
TRBV7-8,ASSLGLRATEAF
TRBV7-2,ASSPESGSGAYEQY
TRBV6-6,ASSYGEQLF
TRBV18,ASSPGMLRGYT
TRBV30,AWSNVGESTEAF
TRBV9,ASSPTPGQGASYEQY
TRBV5-6,ASSLVQGGTEAF